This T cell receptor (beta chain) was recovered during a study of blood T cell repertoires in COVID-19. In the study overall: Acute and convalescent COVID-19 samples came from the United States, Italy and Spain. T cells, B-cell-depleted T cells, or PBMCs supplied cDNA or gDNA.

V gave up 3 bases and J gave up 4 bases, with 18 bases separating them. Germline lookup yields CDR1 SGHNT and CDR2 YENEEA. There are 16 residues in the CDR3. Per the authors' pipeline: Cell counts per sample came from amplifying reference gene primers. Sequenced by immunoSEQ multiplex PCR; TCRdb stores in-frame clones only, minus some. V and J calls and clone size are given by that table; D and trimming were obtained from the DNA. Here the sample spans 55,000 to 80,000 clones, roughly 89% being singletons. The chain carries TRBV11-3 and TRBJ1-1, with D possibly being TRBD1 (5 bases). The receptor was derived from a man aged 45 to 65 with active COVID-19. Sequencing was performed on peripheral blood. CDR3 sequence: CASSFPHLGRATEAFF. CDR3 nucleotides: TGTGCCAGCAGCTTCCCTCATCTGGGCAGGGCCACTGAAGCTTTCTTT.